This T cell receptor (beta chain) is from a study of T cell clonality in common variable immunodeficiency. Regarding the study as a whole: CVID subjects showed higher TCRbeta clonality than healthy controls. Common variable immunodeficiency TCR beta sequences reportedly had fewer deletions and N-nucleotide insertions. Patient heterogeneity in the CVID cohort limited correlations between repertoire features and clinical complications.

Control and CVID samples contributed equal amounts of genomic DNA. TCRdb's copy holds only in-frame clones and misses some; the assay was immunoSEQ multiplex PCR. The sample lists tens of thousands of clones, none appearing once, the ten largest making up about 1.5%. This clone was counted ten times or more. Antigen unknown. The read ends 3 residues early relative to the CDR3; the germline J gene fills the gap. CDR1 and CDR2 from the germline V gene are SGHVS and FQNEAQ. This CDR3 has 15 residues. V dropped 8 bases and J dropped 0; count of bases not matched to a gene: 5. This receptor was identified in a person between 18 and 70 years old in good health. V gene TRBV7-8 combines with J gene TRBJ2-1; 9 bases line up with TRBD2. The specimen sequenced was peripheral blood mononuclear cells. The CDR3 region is CASRATSGSYNEQFF. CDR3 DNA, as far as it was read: TGTGCCAGCCGCGCGACTAGCGGCTCCTACAATGAG.